The T cell receptor (beta chain) under discussion was sequenced for a study of Graves' ophthalmopathy and Graves' hyperthyroidism. This clonotype was detected many times. The authors diagnosed from clinical symptoms, serum thyroxine, TRAb, thyroid ultrasound and orbital computed tomography. Amplification targeted the TCR beta CDR3 regions, with RNA transcripts as the source material. Following a first-round RT-PCR that used HTBI primers, a second-round multiplex PCR was carried out. TCRdb redid the calling of the multiplex PCR reads with MiXCR, one entry per CDR3 protein. The repertoire has around 660,000 distinct CDR3 sequences, roughly two fifths of them found once; the top ten carry 2.5% to 3.5%. The V end lost 11 bases, the J end lost 3 bases, and 22 bases lay between the germline ends. CDR3 length: 15 residues. The V gene's germline CDR1 is ENHRY and CDR2 SYGVKD.

The V gene is TRBV10-3, the J gene TRBJ2-5; the D gene could be TRBD1 or TRBD2 (5 bases each). Sample: peripheral blood. The sequence came from an adult man with Graves' ophthalmopathy. The CDR3 reads CAASRDALSEETQYF. The CDR3 DNA is TGTGCCGCCAGTAGGGACGCTCTATCAGAAGAGACCCAGTACTTC.